These 7 T cell receptor beta chains share one sample of origin, sequenced in a study of technical replicates of blood from several donors. The assay was immunoSEQ multiplex PCR, and TCRdb's table has in-frame clones only and misses some. The sample includes over 70,000 clones, about 95% of them seen just once. Source material: T cells isolated from PBMCs. The receptors come from a human donor in good health.

This clone was seen a handful of times. The V call is TRBV5-5, the J call TRBJ2-1; maybe TRBD2 (5 bases). Trimming cost V 2 bases and J 3 bases, with 12 bases left between them. CDR3 size: 15 residues. Germline CDR1 is SGHKS and CDR2 is YYEKEE (reference sequence). This chain's CDR3 is CASSLIRTGYNEQFF. CDR3 in DNA: TGTGCCAGCAGCTTAATAAGGACTGGCTACAATGAGCAGTTCTTC.

This chain connects TRBV27 to TRBJ1-5, with 7 bases matching TRBD1. J lost 1 base, V lost 5 bases, and 5 bases had no gene match. Germline V gene lookup returns CDR1 MNHEY and CDR2 SMNVEV (reference sequence). CDR3 length: 15 residues. The DNA of the CDR3 is TGTGCCAGCAGTAAAACAGGGGAAAGCAATCAGCCCCAGCATTTT. Translation gives CASSKTGESNQPQHF.

The chain combines TRBV20-1 with TRBJ2-5; D might be TRBD1 (5 bases). Trimming pared 4 bases from V and 4 bases from J, leaving 7 bases between. Germline CDR1 DFQATT, CDR2 SNEGSKA (reference sequence). CDR3 length: 11 amino acids. The CDR3 DNA reads TGCAGTGCTACAGGGTTAGAGACCCAGTACTTC. This translates into CSATGLETQYF.

V usage is TRBV2 and J usage is TRBJ2-7, with 8 bases identical to TRBD1. The trim removed 8 bases at V and 2 bases at J, leaving 8 bases unmatched. CDR1 and CDR2 from the germline V gene are SNHLY and FYNNEI. The CDR3 extends over 14 amino acids. The CDR3 spells CASRSGTGAYEQYF. As DNA, the CDR3 is TGTGCCAGCCGGTCCGGGACAGGAGCCTACGAGCAGTACTTC.

The gene calls are TRBV7-8 and TRBJ2-1, with a possible D match to TRBD2 (5 bases). There are 13 residues in the CDR3. V dropped 2 bases and J dropped 12 bases, with 14 bases sitting between them. Germline V gene lookup returns CDR1 SGHVS and CDR2 FQNEAQ. The CDR3 DNA reads TGTGCCAGCAGCTTACCCGACCTTCGGGGGCAGTTCTTC. It codes for CASSLPDLRGQFF. Full variable domain (rest looked up from reference TRBV7-8 and TRBJ2-1): GAGVSQSPRYKVAKRGQDVALRCDPISGHVSLFWYQQALGQGPEFLTYFQNEAQLDKSGLPSDRFFAERPEGSVSTLKIQRTQQEDSAVYLCASSLPDLRGQFFGPGTRLTVL.

V gene TRBV4-3 combines with J gene TRBJ2-1, with a weak D call TRBD2 (7 bases). CDR3 size: 18 residues. Trimming shortened V by 2 bases and J by 4 bases, and 21 bases separated the two germline ends. Germline V lookup: CDR1 LGHNA, CDR2 YSLEER. For the CDR3, the DNA is TGCGCCAGCAGCCAAAAGGGGGGGGTCCCCGGCCCATACAATGAGCAGTTCTTC. This sequence encodes CASSQKGGVPGPYNEQFF.

This clone occurred a few times. The same CDR3 arises from other DNA sequences in this sample as well. The chain links TRBV30 to TRBJ1-1, with D unclear. From germline, CDR1 is GTSNPN and CDR2 SVGIG (reference sequence). The CDR3 covers 11 residues. Between the trimmed V and J ends, which lost 0 bases and 6 bases, there was a span of 5 bases. Here the CDR3 DNA reads TGTGCCTGGAGTGTACTGGCTGAAGCTTTCTTT. Translating gives CAWSVLAEAFF.